The 15 T cell receptor beta chains below all came from one sample that was sequenced in a study of a mutant IDH1 vaccine in newly diagnosed glioma. Their antigens are not known. Time point meaning: week 35, safety follow-up. A single vaccine dose contained 300 ug of mutant IDH1 20-mer peptide, and topical imiquimod was used with it. The method was immunoSEQ multiplex PCR; TCRdb's version includes in-frame clones alone and lacks a portion of them. The sample gives more than 35,000 clones, about 86% of which show up once; around 4.5% is in the top ten. Here the sequenced sample was PBMCs, taken from a glioma patient whose treatment included an IDH1 peptide vaccine. The receptors originated from a woman in her thirties or forties with glioma. Some clones in this sample may be carry-over from other donors' samples.

The chain combines TRBV7-2 with TRBJ1-2, with D possibly being TRBD1 (6 bases). The V and J ends lost 2 bases and 3 bases respectively, with 10 bases between them. From germline, CDR1 is SGHTA and CDR2 FQGNSA. The CDR3 extends over 14 amino acids. The CDR3 here is CASSLTGKDYGYTF. The CDR3 coding sequence is TGTGCCAGCAGCTTAACAGGGAAGGACTATGGCTACACCTTC.

As regards this clone: Additional DNA sequences in this sample encode the identical CDR3. The rearrangement joins TRBV5-1 to TRBJ1-1, with 8 bases lining up with TRBD1. CDR3 length: 15 residues. V lost 4 bases to trimming and J lost 1 base; unmatched junction nucleotides: 6. Germline V CDR1 and CDR2: SGHRS, YFSETQ. In DNA, the CDR3 is TGCGCCAGCAGCCCTCTGACAGGGGAGAACACTGAAGCTTTCTTT. Amino acid sequence: CASSPLTGENTEAFF. The full variable domain, completed using reference TRBV5-1 and TRBJ1-1, is KAGVTQTPRYLIKTRGQQVTLSCSPISGHRSVSWYQQTPGQGLQFLFEYFSETQRNKGNFPGRFSGRQFSNSRSEMNVSTLELGDSALYLCASSPLTGENTEAFFGQGTRLTVV.

The chain joins TRBV4-2 to TRBJ1-2, with D maybe TRBD1 (6 bases). CDR3 size: 15 residues. Trimming left V 0 bases short and J 5 bases short, with 13 bases between. Germline assignment: CDR1 LGHNA and CDR2 YNFKEQ. The CDR3 is CASSQDARGWYGYTF. The CDR3 nucleotides read TGTGCCAGCAGCCAAGATGCCAGGGGTTGGTATGGCTACACCTTC.

The chain uses TRBV4-1 and TRBJ1-5; 7 nucleotides match TRBD1. With 0 bases clipped from V and 7 bases from J, the junction kept 6 bases outside the gene matches. The germline V gene has CDR1 MGHRA and CDR2 YSYEKL. The CDR3 loop spans 15 amino acids. The DNA for the CDR3 is TGCGCCAGCAGCCAAGATAGGGACAGAGGGCAGCCCCAGCATTTT. It yields the protein CASSQDRDRGQPQHF.

The rearrangement links TRBV2 to TRBJ2-2; a possible D gene is TRBD1 (5 bases). This CDR3 spans 13 amino acids. Trimming shortened V by 8 bases and J by 3 bases, and 10 bases separated the two germline ends. The germline V gene encodes CDR1 SNHLY and CDR2 FYNNEI. CDR3 region: CASVRVDTGELFF. The CDR3 DNA reads as TGTGCCAGCGTCAGGGTTGACACCGGGGAGCTGTTTTTT.

This clone was counted a few times. The chain employs TRBV11-2 and TRBJ2-2, with D tentatively TRBD1 or TRBD2 (6 bases each). In germline, CDR1 is SGHAT, CDR2 FQNNGV. The CDR3 spans 15 residues. Trimming pared 5 bases from V and 1 base from J, leaving 11 bases between. The CDR3 DNA follows: TGTGCCAGCAGCCCTGGGGGGCGGAACACCGGGGAGCTGTTTTTT. As protein: CASSPGGRNTGELFF.

This clone was seen once. The V and J genes are TRBV9 and TRBJ1-4; D perhaps matches TRBD1 (5 bases). V shed 4 bases and J shed 1 base, with 17 bases lying between them. CDR1 SGDLS and CDR2 YYNGEE come from the germline V gene. The length of the CDR3 is 17 residues. Written as DNA, the CDR3 is TGTGCCAGCAGCCCCAACACCGGGGGGGGAACTAATGAAAAACTGTTTTTT. Its protein is CASSPNTGGGTNEKLFF.

V gene TRBV14 combines with J gene TRBJ1-2; weak D call: TRBD1 (5 bases). V lost 4 bases and J 10 bases, leaving 19 bases between the germline ends. This CDR3 region has 14 residues. Germline V gene data show CDR1 as SGHDN and CDR2 as FVKESK. The CDR3 region is CASSPTFRETLYTF. In DNA, the CDR3 is TGTGCCAGCAGCCCTACCTTCAGGGAGACTCTCTACACCTTC.

This clone was seen only a few times. The chain is built from TRBV27 and TRBJ2-1; D is possibly TRBD2 (5 bases). From germline, CDR1 is MNHEY and CDR2 SMNVEV (reference sequence). V was clipped by 4 bases and J by 1 base, with 17 bases between them. The CDR3 has 17 amino acids. The CDR3 here is CASSSGRFGVSYNEQFF. The CDR3 DNA is TGTGCCAGCAGTTCGGGCAGGTTCGGGGTATCCTACAATGAGCAGTTCTTC.

This chain joins TRBV7-7 and TRBJ2-2; D gene ambiguous. The length of the CDR3 is 11 residues. CDR1 SSHAT and CDR2 FNYEAQ come from the germline V gene (reference sequence). CDR3 in amino acids: CASSRGGELFF. CDR3 nucleotide sequence: TGTGCTAGCTCCCGAGGCGGGGAGCTGTTTTTT.

With regard to this clone: Its ends do not fully match the called genes, so a read error is possible. This sequence joins TRBV7-7 and TRBJ2-5; maybe TRBD1 (6 bases). Germline CDR1 and CDR2: SSHAT and FNYEAQ (reference sequence). The CDR3 extends over 13 amino acids. The CDR3 spells CASSTGFKETQYF. CDR3 nucleotide sequence: TGTGCTAGCAGCACAGGGTTCAAGGAGACCCAGTACTTC.

Only a few counts were recorded for this clone. The J gene is TRBJ2-3, the V gene TRBV6-1, with unresolved D. Germline V CDR1 and CDR2: MNHNS, SASEGT. Trimming cost V 1 base and J 8 bases, with 7 bases left between them. The length of the CDR3 is 12 residues. CDR3 amino acids: CASSEGRITQYF. The CDR3 DNA sequence: TGTGCCAGCAGTGAAGGACGGATTACGCAGTATTTT.

V is TRBV4-1 and J is TRBJ1-3; no clear D. V was cut by 2 bases and J by 3 bases, with 8 bases left in between. CDR3 length: 14 residues. CDR1 is MGHRA and CDR2 is YSYEKL in the germline V gene. The CDR3 DNA is TGCGCCAGCAGCCAAACCCCTGGTGGAAACACCATATATTTT. Protein sequence: CASSQTPGGNTIYF.

The chain couples TRBV19 to TRBJ2-7; D is perhaps TRBD2 (6 bases). V shed 6 bases and J shed 3 bases, with 18 bases lying between them. The germline gives CDR1 LNHDA, CDR2 SQIVND (reference sequence). The CDR3 extends over 15 amino acids. The CDR3 region has the DNA TGTGCCAGTAGGAGGTGGGAACGGGGGTACTACGAGCAGTACTTC. As protein: CASRRWERGYYEQYF.

The rearrangement joins TRBV4-1 to TRBJ2-7; no definite D call. This CDR3 is 16 amino acids long. With 0 bases removed from V and 0 bases from J, the gap between germline ends came to 12 bases. Germline lookup yields CDR1 MGHRA and CDR2 YSYEKL. CDR3 protein: CASSQERMPSSYEQYF. In DNA form, the CDR3 reads TGCGCCAGCAGCCAAGAACGGATGCCGAGCTCCTACGAGCAGTACTTC.